Listed below are T cell receptor beta chains from one sample, sequenced in a study of beta chain features in type 1 diabetes. TCRdb keeps only in-frame clones here, not all; method: immunoSEQ multiplex PCR. This sample yields 110,000 to 150,000 clones, of which less than 9% are seen a single time; around 1.5% belongs to the top ten. The sample taken for sequencing was central memory CD4+ T cells from blood. The receptors shown here come from a woman aged 30 to 39 in good health. Both conserved end residues are part of each CDR3. D genes are given only for firm matches.

length: 14; V: TRBV7-3; D: -; CDR3: CASSPTGSSYGYTF
length: 12; V: TRBV29-1; D: -; CDR3: CSVWTGTDTQYF
length: 14; V: TRBV19; D: TRBD1; CDR3: CASSAGDRADEQYF
length: 14; V: TRBV28; D: TRBD1; CDR3: CASSWTGSRTEAFF
length: 13; V: TRBV25-1; D: TRBD1; CDR3: CASRGQLKNIQYF
length: 15; V: TRBV5-4; D: -; CDR3: CASSLAPQYTYEQYF
length: 13; V: TRBV18; D: TRBD1; CDR3: CASGTGGHYEQYF
length: 14; V: TRBV25-1; D: TRBD1; CDR3: CARLIGTDTGELFF
length: 16; V: TRBV5-4; D: TRBD2; CDR3: CASSSQVSGTKNIQYF
length: 15; V: TRBV5-4; D: TRBD2; CDR3: CASSRGTSGHNEQYF
length: 15; V: TRBV28; D: -; CDR3: CASTTPRGAGDEQFF
length: 13; V: TRBV10-2; D: TRBD1; CDR3: CASSETGEETQYF
length: 14; V: TRBV18; D: -; CDR3: CASSTGQSTDTQYF
length: 14; V: TRBV7-2; D: -; CDR3: CASSLGGELDTQYF
length: 15; V: TRBV5-4; D: TRBD2; CDR3: CASSPTTGTSYEQYF
length: 16; V: TRBV6-1; D: -; CDR3: CASSEVGSEREYGYTF
length: 13; V: TRBV11-2; D: -; CDR3: CASSIQGTDTQYF
length: 15; V: TRBV7-2; D: TRBD2; CDR3: CASSLEIGGSNEQFF
length: 13; V: TRBV28; D: -; CDR3: CASSPPEYNEQFF
length: 15; V: TRBV4-2; D: TRBD2; CDR3: CASSQAERESETQYF
length: 15; V: TRBV4-3; D: -; CDR3: CASSQDPAGGYEQYF
length: 11; V: TRBV30; D: -; CDR3: CAWRREYEQYF
length: 15; V: TRBV7-2; D: TRBD1; CDR3: CASSFRNRGVYGYTF
length: 15; V: TRBV25-1; D: -; CDR3: CASSLTKAGFYEQYF
length: 15; V: TRBV5-6; D: TRBD1; CDR3: CASSLAGTGSDTQYF
length: 15; V: TRBV4-1; D: -; CDR3: CASSHLDRVNTEAFF
length: 14; V: TRBV5-1; D: -; CDR3: CASTAAVSTDTQYF
length: 17; V: TRBV19; D: TRBD1; CDR3: CASSIGTGDTGANVLTF
length: 15; V: TRBV27; D: -; CDR3: CAVRAAGEGLYGYTF
length: 13; V: TRBV18; D: -; CDR3: CASSTDGNTEAFF
length: 15; V: TRBV18; D: -; CDR3: CASSPLDRSGETQYF
length: 14; V: TRBV18; D: TRBD1; CDR3: CASSSGGGNQPQHF
length: 14; V: TRBV14; D: TRBD2; CDR3: CASSRAGVGDTQYF
length: 12; V: TRBV16; D: -; CDR3: CASSQNRDGYTF
length: 17; V: TRBV4-1; D: -; CDR3: CASSQDVGQTTNEKLFF
length: 14; V: TRBV2; D: -; CDR3: CASSPIVRGETQYF
length: 13; V: TRBV27; D: -; CDR3: CASSISGWDIQYF
length: 14; V: TRBV25-1; D: TRBD2; CDR3: CASSVAGETVEQFF
length: 14; V: TRBV5-1; D: TRBD1; CDR3: CASSITGVEETQYF
length: 14; V: TRBV28; D: -; CDR3: CASSFASFYNEQFF
length: 14; V: TRBV7-2; D: TRBD2; CDR3: CASSGTSVHNEQFF
length: 14; V: TRBV4-2; D: -; CDR3: CASSPSPTRQPQHF
length: 13; V: TRBV6-1; D: -; CDR3: CASRNRVRTEAFF
length: 15; V: TRBV28; D: -; CDR3: CASSPPETSVYEQYF
length: 17; V: TRBV5-4; D: TRBD2; CDR3: CASSRGLAGEVYNEQFF
length: 15; V: TRBV4-3; D: -; CDR3: CASSQEPRVYNEQFF
length: 15; V: TRBV25-1; D: TRBD1; CDR3: CASSEGTARGTEAFF
length: 16; V: TRBV18; D: -; CDR3: CASSPSNRQSNQPQHF